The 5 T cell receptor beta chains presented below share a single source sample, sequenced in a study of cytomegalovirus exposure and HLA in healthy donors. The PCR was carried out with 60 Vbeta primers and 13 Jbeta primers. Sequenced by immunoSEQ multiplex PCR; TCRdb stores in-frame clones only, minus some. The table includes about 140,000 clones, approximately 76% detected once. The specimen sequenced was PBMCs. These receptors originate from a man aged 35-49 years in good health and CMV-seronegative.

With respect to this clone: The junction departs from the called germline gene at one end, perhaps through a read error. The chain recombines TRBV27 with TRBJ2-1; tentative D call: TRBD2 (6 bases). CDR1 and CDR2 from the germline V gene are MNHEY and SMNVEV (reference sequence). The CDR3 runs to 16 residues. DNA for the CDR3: TGTGCCAGCAGTTTATTGGCTAGCGTTTCCTCCAATGAGCAGTTCTTC. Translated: CASSLLASVSSNEQFF.

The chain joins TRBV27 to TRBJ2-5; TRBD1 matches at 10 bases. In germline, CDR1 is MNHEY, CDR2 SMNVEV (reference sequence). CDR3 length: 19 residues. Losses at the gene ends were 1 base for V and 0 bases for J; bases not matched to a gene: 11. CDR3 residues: CASSLLSGGGQGYQETQYF. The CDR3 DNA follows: TGTGCCAGCAGTTTATTAAGTGGAGGGGGACAGGGGTACCAAGAGACCCAGTACTTC.

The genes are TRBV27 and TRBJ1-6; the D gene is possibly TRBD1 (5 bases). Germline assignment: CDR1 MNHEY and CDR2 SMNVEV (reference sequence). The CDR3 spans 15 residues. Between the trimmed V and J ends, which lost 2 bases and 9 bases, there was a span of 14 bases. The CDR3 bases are TGTGCCAGCAGTTTAGGGGGAGGTAATGGTTCACCCCTCCACTTT. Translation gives CASSLGGGNGSPLHF.

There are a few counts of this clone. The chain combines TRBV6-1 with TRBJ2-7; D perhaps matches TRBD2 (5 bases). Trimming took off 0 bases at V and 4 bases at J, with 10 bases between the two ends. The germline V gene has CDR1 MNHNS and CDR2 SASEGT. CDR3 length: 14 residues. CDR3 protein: CASSEAGVVYEQYF. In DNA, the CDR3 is TGTGCCAGCAGTGAAGCGGGAGTGGTTTACGAGCAGTACTTC.

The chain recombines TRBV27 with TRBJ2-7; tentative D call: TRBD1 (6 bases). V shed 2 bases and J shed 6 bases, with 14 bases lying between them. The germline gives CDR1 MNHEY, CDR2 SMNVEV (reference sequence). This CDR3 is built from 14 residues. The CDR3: CASSLGQHRREQYF. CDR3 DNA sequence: TGTGCCAGCAGTTTAGGACAGCACCGGCGCGAGCAGTACTTC.